One sample yielded the 31 T cell receptor beta chains listed below, sequenced in a study of a mutant IDH1 vaccine in newly diagnosed glioma. The time point was: week 47, end of study. A 20-mer mutant IDH1 peptide at 300 ug was injected subcutaneously with topical imiquimod. For these TCRs, the target antigens are not known. The table came from immunoSEQ multiplex PCR; TCRdb's copy has only in-frame clones and leaves some out. The sample yields 24,000 or so clones, 84% seen once. The sequencing used PBMCs, collected from a glioma patient whose treatment included an IDH1 peptide vaccine. These receptors were taken from a man between 40 and 49 years old with glioma.

This sequence joins TRBV20-1 and TRBJ2-3; D gene ambiguous. The CDR3 has 11 residues. CDR1 is DFQATT, CDR2 SNEGSKA, per germline (reference sequence). The V gene lost 3 bases and the J gene lost 7 bases, with 8 bases spanning the gap. The CDR3 sequence: CSARIAYTQYF. The CDR3 region has the DNA TGCAGTGCTAGGATAGCATATACGCAGTATTTT.

The chain recombines TRBV2 with TRBJ2-7, with TRBD1 matching over 8 bases. Looked up from germline, CDR1 is SNHLY and CDR2 is FYNNEI. V lost 4 bases, J lost 6 bases, and 8 bases stayed unmatched. The CDR3 covers 14 residues. This chain's CDR3 is CASSGGQVVGEQYF. CDR3 nucleotide sequence: TGTGCCAGCAGTGGGGGACAGGTTGTTGGCGAGCAGTACTTC.

The chain employs TRBV15 and TRBJ1-2, with 7 bases aligning to TRBD1. The J segment lost 8 bases and the V segment lost 5 bases, leaving 8 bases of the junction unmatched. Germline values: CDR1 LNHNV, CDR2 YYDKDF (reference sequence). The length of the CDR3 is 13 residues. The CDR3 loop is CATSARQGGGYTF. The DNA of the CDR3 is TGTGCCACCAGCGCCCGACAGGGAGGGGGCTACACCTTC.

This sequence joins TRBV4-3 and TRBJ2-7; D possibly matches TRBD1 or TRBD2 (5 bases each). Between the trimmed V and J ends, which lost 4 bases and 2 bases, there was a span of 15 bases. Germline values: CDR1 LGHNA, CDR2 YSLEER. The CDR3 contains 15 residues. CDR3 amino acids: CASSRGAGETYEQYF. In nucleotides, the CDR3 is TGCGCCAGCAGCCGAGGGGCAGGCGAAACCTACGAGCAGTACTTC.

This clone was counted once. This chain connects TRBV5-1 to TRBJ1-6; no clear D. The V end was cut by 5 bases, the J end by 6 bases, with 6 bases between. The V gene's germline CDR1 is SGHRS and CDR2 YFSETQ. The CDR3 is 12 residues long. In DNA form, the CDR3 reads TGCGCCAGCAGACAGCTTAATTCACCCCTCCACTTT. Encoded protein: CASRQLNSPLHF. Based on the CDR3 plus reference TRBV5-1 and TRBJ1-6, the full variable domain is KAGVTQTPRYLIKTRGQQVTLSCSPISGHRSVSWYQQTPGQGLQFLFEYFSETQRNKGNFPGRFSGRQFSNSRSEMNVSTLELGDSALYLCASRQLNSPLHFGNGTRLTVT.

This chain joins TRBV9 and TRBJ2-5; 7 nucleotides align to TRBD1. The CDR3 has 13 residues. V lost 4 bases, J lost 5 bases, and 5 bases stayed unmatched. Looked up from germline, CDR1 is SGDLS and CDR2 is YYNGEE. The CDR3 here is CASSFRGWETQYF. CDR3 bases: TGTGCCAGCAGCTTCAGGGGGTGGGAGACCCAGTACTTC.

This chain joins TRBV6-5 and TRBJ2-5; 7 nucleotides agree with TRBD2. Trimming took 8 bases from V and 7 from J; bases not matched to a gene: 7. CDR1 MNHEY and CDR2 SVGAGI come from the germline V gene. CDR3 length: 12 amino acids. The CDR3 sequence is CASGRGPRTQYF. The CDR3 nucleotides read TGTGCCAGCGGGAGGGGACCTCGGACCCAGTACTTC.

In its sample, this clone was seen once. This chain connects TRBV10-2 to TRBJ2-7; 10 bases map to TRBD2. V lost 8 bases and J lost 5; bases outside the gene matches: 9. Per the germline V gene, CDR1 is WSHSY and CDR2 is SAAADI. The length of the CDR3 is 14 residues. CDR3: CASGTLAGVNEQYF. The DNA of the CDR3 is TGCGCCAGCGGGACCCTAGCGGGAGTAAACGAGCAGTACTTC.

The J gene is TRBJ2-7, the V gene TRBV10-3, with 10 bases aligning to TRBD2. Germline trimming cut 4 bases from V and 5 bases from J; bases unmatched to any gene: 2. The CDR3 loop spans 13 amino acids. In germline, CDR1 is ENHRY, CDR2 SYGVKD. This CDR3 reads CAISGSGGDEQYF. The CDR3 DNA is TGTGCCATCAGTGGCAGCGGGGGGGACGAGCAGTACTTC.

J is TRBJ2-3 and V is TRBV6-4, with D possibly being TRBD1 or TRBD2 (6 bases each). V lost 4 bases and J 2 bases, leaving 10 bases between the germline ends. The CDR3 is 14 amino acids. Germline values: CDR1 MRHNA, CDR2 SNTAGT. CDR3 sequence: CASSVRGDTDTQYF. CDR3 DNA: TGTGCCAGCAGTGTGAGGGGGGACACAGATACGCAGTATTTT.

The chain uses TRBV6-6 and TRBJ2-6; D call uncertain. Trimming cost V 4 bases and J 0 bases, with 10 bases left between them. CDR3 size: 16 residues. CDR1 is MNHNY and CDR2 is SVGAGI in the germline V gene (reference sequence). CDR3 coding DNA: TGTGCCAGCAGTTCGGGCAGGATCTCTGGGGCCAACGTCCTGACTTTC. Translating it yields CASSSGRISGANVLTF.

J is TRBJ2-7 and V is TRBV7-8, with D maybe TRBD1 (6 bases). The CDR3 spans 12 residues. Germline V gene lookup returns CDR1 SGHVS and CDR2 FQNEAQ. V was cut by 4 bases and J by 6 bases, with 10 bases left in between. This CDR3 reads CASSSGQSEQYF. In nucleotides, the CDR3 is TGTGCCAGCAGCTCCGGACAGAGCGAGCAGTACTTC.

The V and J genes are TRBV9 and TRBJ2-5; D may be TRBD1 or TRBD2 (6 bases each). The germline CDR1 and CDR2 sequences are SGDLS and YYNGEE. Trimming shortened V by 0 bases and J by 3 bases, and 12 bases separated the two germline ends. This CDR3 is built from 15 residues. The CDR3 nucleotides read TGTGCCAGCAGCGTAGCGGGCGGGACAAAAGAGACCCAGTACTTC. This gives the protein CASSVAGGTKETQYF.

The chain recombines TRBV19 with TRBJ1-2; D not certain. CDR3 length equals 11 residues. Germline CDR1 is LNHDA and CDR2 is SQIVND (reference sequence). V lost 4 bases to trimming and J lost 6 bases, with 6 bases between them. The CDR3 DNA reads TGTGCCAGTAGTAGGAGCCATGGCTACACCTTC. It specifies CASSRSHGYTF.

CDR3 DNA: TGTGCCAGCTCACCACCAGGCTACGCTAGGGGCGAGCAGTACTTC. It yields the protein CASSPPGYARGEQYF. This chain connects TRBV18 to TRBJ2-7; D might be TRBD1 (5 bases). Germline-derived CDR1 and CDR2 are KGHSH and LQKENI. The CDR3 covers 15 residues. The V gene lost 0 bases and the J gene lost 6 bases, with 15 bases spanning the gap.

This chain joins TRBV6-5 and TRBJ2-7, with 7 positions matching TRBD1. The CDR3 covers 15 residues. Germline V CDR1 and CDR2: MNHEY, SVGAGI. The junction had 13 bases not matched to a gene; V was cut back by 6 bases and J by 5 bases. The CDR3 spells CASSYGGDRAHEQYF. CDR3 bases: TGTGCCAGCAGCTATGGGGGTGACAGGGCCCACGAGCAGTACTTC.

The V gene is TRBV7-2, the J gene TRBJ1-5; TRBD1 is a possible D gene (5 bases). The CDR3 sequence is 15 residues long. The germline V gene encodes CDR1 SGHTA and CDR2 FQGNSA. V was cut by 1 base and J by 5 bases, with 12 bases left in between. CDR3 sequence (DNA): TGTGCCAGCAGCTTAGTCTCAGGGAGGGATCAGCCCCAGCATTTT. It yields the protein CASSLVSGRDQPQHF.

This clone showed up just a few times. The genes are TRBV19 and TRBJ2-1, with 10 bases aligning to TRBD2. J was trimmed by 6 bases and V by 9 bases; bases with no gene match: 23. There are 19 residues in the CDR3. Germline values: CDR1 LNHDA, CDR2 SQIVND (reference sequence). The CDR3 is CASTLRAAGVTSGVNEQFF. The CDR3 nucleotides read TGTGCCAGCACACTTCGGGCAGCCGGGGTAACTAGCGGGGTCAATGAGCAGTTCTTC.

This chain links TRBV2 with TRBJ2-7; D is perhaps TRBD2 (5 bases). Germline V gives CDR1 SNHLY, CDR2 FYNNEI. The V end lost 8 bases, the J end lost 4 bases, and 9 bases lay between the germline ends. This CDR3 comprises 11 residues. CDR3 sequence reads: CASGREYEQYF. As DNA, the CDR3 is TGTGCCAGCGGTAGGGAGTACGAGCAGTACTTC. The whole variable domain, remainder taken from reference TRBV2 and TRBJ2-7, is EPEVTQTPSHQVTQMGQEVILRCVPISNHLYFYWYRQILGQKVEFLVSFYNNEISEKSEIFDDQFSVERPDGSNFTLKIRSTKLEDSAMYFCASGREYEQYFGPGTRLTVT.

This sequence joins TRBV7-2 and TRBJ2-3; D not resolved. Germline values: CDR1 SGHTA, CDR2 FQGNSA. Trimming took 1 base from V and 2 from J, leaving 7 bases between them. The CDR3 is 14 amino acids. The CDR3 coding sequence is TGTGCCAGCAGCTTAGTTGGCCCCACAGATACGCAGTATTTT. Translating it yields CASSLVGPTDTQYF. The full variable domain, its missing parts supplied by reference TRBV7-2 and TRBJ2-3, is GAGVSQSPSNKVTEKGKDVELRCDPISGHTALYWYRQSLGQGLEFLIYFQGNSAPDKSGLPSDRFSAERTGGSVSTLTIQRTQQEDSAVYLCASSLVGPTDTQYFGPGTRLTVL.

The chain uses TRBV6-6 and TRBJ1-2, with TRBD1 identical over 12 bases. V lost 6 bases to trimming and J lost 8 bases; unmatched junction nucleotides: 7. Germline CDR1 MNHNY, CDR2 SVGAGI (reference sequence). The CDR3 sequence is 14 residues long. The CDR3 spells CASSLPGQGAGYTF. In DNA, the CDR3 is TGTGCCAGCAGCCTCCCGGGACAGGGGGCCGGCTACACCTTC.

This clone showed up just once. The chain carries TRBV7-2 and TRBJ1-2; the D gene is possibly TRBD1 (5 bases). The germline V gene has CDR1 SGHTA and CDR2 FQGNSA. Trimming stripped 7 bases from V and 4 bases from J, with 16 bases between. The CDR3 is 14 amino acids. In DNA form, the CDR3 reads TGTGCCAGCACCGGACGGGACGGCGTCTATGGCTACACCTTC. It translates to CASTGRDGVYGYTF.

V usage is TRBV7-3 and J usage is TRBJ2-6; the D gene is possibly TRBD2 (5 bases). V lost 5 bases, J lost 2 bases, and 10 bases lay in between. Germline CDR1 and CDR2: SGHTA and FQGTGA. The CDR3 has 15 residues. Here the CDR3 reads CASSQTRAGANVLTF. The CDR3 region has the DNA TGTGCCAGCAGCCAAACGAGGGCTGGGGCCAACGTCCTGACTTTC.

The chain carries TRBV13 and TRBJ2-2; the D is unclear. The CDR3 is 13 residues long. The V gene lost 5 bases and the J gene lost 4 bases, with 8 bases spanning the gap. From germline, CDR1 is PRHDT and CDR2 FYEKMQ (reference sequence). CDR3 bases: TGTGCCAGCAGCATCCCAATCACCGGGGAGCTGTTTTTT. Its translation is CASSIPITGELFF. Together with reference TRBV13 and TRBJ2-2, the CDR3 gives the full variable domain: AAGVIQSPRHLIKEKRETATLKCYPIPRHDTVYWYQQGPGQDPQFLISFYEKMQSDKGSIPDRFSAQQFSDYHSELNMSSLELGDSALYFCASSIPITGELFFGEGSRLTVL.

The CDR3 protein is CASSLGVLQHF. The DNA for the CDR3 is TGTGCCAGCAGTTTGGGCGTTCTCCAGCATTTT. The chain is built from TRBV28 and TRBJ1-5; D is uncertain. The CDR3 sequence is 11 residues long. The V and J ends lost 3 bases and 12 bases respectively, with 9 bases between them. The germline V gene encodes CDR1 MDHEN and CDR2 SYDVKM. Full variable domain (remainder filled in from reference TRBV28 and TRBJ1-5): DVKVTQSSRYLVKRTGEKVFLECVQDMDHENMFWYRQDPGLGLRLIYFSYDVKMKEKGDIPEGYSVSREKKERFSLILESASTNQTSMYLCASSLGVLQHFGDGTRLSIL.

The V call is TRBV15, the J call TRBJ2-7; TRBD2 matches 9 bases. J gave up 7 bases and V 0 bases, and 7 bases lay outside the gene matches. Germline CDR1 reads LNHNV; CDR2 reads YYDKDF (reference sequence). There are 15 residues in the CDR3. The CDR3 DNA is TGTGCCACCAGCAGAGATCTATTAGCGGGAGTGGAGCAGTACTTC. Translating gives CATSRDLLAGVEQYF.

V gene TRBV7-3 combines with J gene TRBJ2-3; D may be TRBD2 (6 bases). The germline V gene has CDR1 SGHTA and CDR2 FQGTGA. The CDR3 contains 16 residues. The ends were cut back, 4 bases at V and 4 bases at J, with 18 bases in the middle. The CDR3 nucleotides read TGTGCCAGCAGCTCAGTGGGCGGGATAATGTCAGATACGCAGTATTTT. Its protein product is CASSSVGGIMSDTQYF.

The V call is TRBV7-2, the J call TRBJ1-5, with D unclear. This CDR3 is built from 15 residues. From germline, CDR1 is SGHTA and CDR2 FQGNSA. V was trimmed by 1 base and J by 0 bases, leaving 7 bases between them. The CDR3 nucleotides are TGTGCCAGCAGCTTAGGACAAAATAGCAATCAGCCCCAGCATTTT. It yields the protein CASSLGQNSNQPQHF.

The genes are TRBV4-1 and TRBJ1-2, with TRBD1 as a possible D gene (6 bases). V was shortened by 4 bases and J by 5 bases, with 20 bases between the two germline ends. CDR1 and CDR2 (germline): MGHRA, YSYEKL. CDR3 length: 16 residues. The CDR3 loop reads CASSLTQAGVGYGYTF. The CDR3 nucleotides are TGCGCCAGCAGCCTCACACAGGCAGGGGTGGGGTATGGCTACACCTTC.

The J gene is TRBJ2-7, the V gene TRBV28; 12 bases match TRBD2. V shed 5 bases and J 3 bases; nucleotides not matched to a gene: 5. Germline V CDR1 and CDR2: MDHEN, SYDVKM. The CDR3 spans 15 residues. CDR3 DNA sequence: TGTGCCAGCAGTATGACTAGCGGGGGTTTCTACGAGCAGTACTTC. The encoded protein is CASSMTSGGFYEQYF.

The chain employs TRBV9 and TRBJ2-3, with D unresolved. Per germline, CDR1 SGDLS and CDR2 YYNGEE. The length of the CDR3 is 15 residues. Between the trimmed V and J ends, which lost 0 bases and 2 bases, there was a span of 10 bases. The CDR3 here is CASSVDWPNTDTQYF. CDR3 DNA: TGTGCCAGCAGCGTAGACTGGCCCAACACAGATACGCAGTATTTT. The variable domain in full, with the rest retrieved from reference TRBV9 and TRBJ2-3, is DSGVTQTPKHLITATGQRVTLRCSPRSGDLSVYWYQQSLDQGLQFLIQYYNGEERAKGNILERFSAQQFPDLHSELNLSSLELGDSALYFCASSVDWPNTDTQYFGPGTRLTVL.